This entry describes one T cell receptor (beta chain). What it binds is unknown. This sample stems from a study of CXCR3-negative and CXCR3-positive naive CD8 T cells. Overall study results and limits: More hydrophobic TRB CDR3s were found in CXCR3-positive naive cells than in CXCR3-negative naive cells.

UMI-labeled 5' RACE yielded the TRB cDNA libraries. With the 5' RACE reads reprocessed, TCRdb shows one record per CDR3 protein and no DNA. The sample table sets out roughly 61,000 distinct CDR3 sequences. CDR1 is DFQATT, CDR2 SNEGSKA, per germline (reference sequence). CDR3 length: 13 amino acids. This TCR derives from a human donor in good health. Some clones in this sample may be carry-over from other donors' samples. Material: naive CXCR3+ CD8+ T cells from blood. Subset specified: CD45RO-CCR7+CD27+CD95- naive CD8+ T cells expressing CXCR3 (TNR3+). V is TRBV20-1 and J is TRBJ1-1; the D call from TCRdb, TRBD1, cannot be confirmed without DNA. The CDR3 region is CSARMTGDTEAFF.